This T cell receptor (beta chain) stems from a study of blood T cell repertoires in COVID-19. Germline lookup yields CDR1 LGHDT and CDR2 YNNKEL (reference sequence). The V and J ends lost 2 bases and 4 bases, in that order; junction bases with no gene match: 7. This CDR3 region has 15 residues. Enrollment of patients from Seattle took place during active infection, with longitudinal follow-up. The repertoire was sequenced with immunoSEQ multiplex PCR; TCRdb's copy has only in-frame clones and lacks some. This sample has roughly 400,000 clones, with more than 70% found just once. This TCR derives from a woman aged 60-70 years with COVID-19, enrolled during active disease. The rearrangement uses TRBV3-1 (or the pseudogene TRBV3-2) and TRBJ2-5, with 7 bases lining up with TRBD2. Sequencing was done on a sample of peripheral blood. The chain's CDR3 is CASSQTAGLSETQYF. The CDR3 DNA reads TGTGCCAGCAGCCAAACAGCGGGGCTATCAGAGACCCAGTACTTC.